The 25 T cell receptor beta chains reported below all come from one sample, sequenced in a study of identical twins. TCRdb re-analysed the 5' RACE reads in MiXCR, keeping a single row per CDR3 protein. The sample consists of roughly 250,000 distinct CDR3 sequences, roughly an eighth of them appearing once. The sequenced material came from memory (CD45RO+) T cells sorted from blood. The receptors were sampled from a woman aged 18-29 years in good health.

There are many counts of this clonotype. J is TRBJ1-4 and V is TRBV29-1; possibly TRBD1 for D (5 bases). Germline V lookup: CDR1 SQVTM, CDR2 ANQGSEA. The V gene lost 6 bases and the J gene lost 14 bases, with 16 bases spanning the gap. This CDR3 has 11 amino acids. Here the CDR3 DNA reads TGCAGCGTAACAAAGGGGCGAGGGCTGTTTTTT. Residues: CSVTKGRGLFF.

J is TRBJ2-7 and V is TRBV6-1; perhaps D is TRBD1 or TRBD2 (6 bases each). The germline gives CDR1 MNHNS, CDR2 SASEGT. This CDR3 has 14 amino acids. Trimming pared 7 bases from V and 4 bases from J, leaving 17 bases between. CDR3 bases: TGTGCCAGCACCAAGTCGGGGGCGCCGTACGAGCAGTACTTC. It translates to CASTKSGAPYEQYF.

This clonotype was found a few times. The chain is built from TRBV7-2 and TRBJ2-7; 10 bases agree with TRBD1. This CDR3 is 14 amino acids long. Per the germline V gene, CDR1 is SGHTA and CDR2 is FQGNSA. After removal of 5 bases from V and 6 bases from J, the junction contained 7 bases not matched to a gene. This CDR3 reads CASSRRQGAGEQYF. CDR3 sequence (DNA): TGTGCCAGCAGCCGGCGACAGGGGGCAGGCGAGCAGTACTTC.

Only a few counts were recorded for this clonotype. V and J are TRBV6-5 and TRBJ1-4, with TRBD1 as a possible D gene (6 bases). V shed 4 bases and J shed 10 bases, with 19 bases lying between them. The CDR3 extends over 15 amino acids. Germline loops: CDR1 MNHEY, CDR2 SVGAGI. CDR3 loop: CASSSLRTAVGKLFF. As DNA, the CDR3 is TGTGCCAGCAGTTCCCTCCGGACAGCGGTCGGAAAACTGTTTTTT.

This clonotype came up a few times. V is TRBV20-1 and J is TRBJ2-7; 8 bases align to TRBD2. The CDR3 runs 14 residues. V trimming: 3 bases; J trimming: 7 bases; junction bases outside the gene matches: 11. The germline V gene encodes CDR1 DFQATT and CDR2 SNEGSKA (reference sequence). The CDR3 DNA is TGCAGTGCTAGGTATAGCGGGGCGGCGCGGGAGCAGTACTTC. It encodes CSARYSGAAREQYF.

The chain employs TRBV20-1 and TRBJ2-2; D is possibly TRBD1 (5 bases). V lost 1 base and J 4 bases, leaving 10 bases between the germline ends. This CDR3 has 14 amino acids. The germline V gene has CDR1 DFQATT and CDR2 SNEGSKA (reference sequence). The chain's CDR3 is CSARGQGSTGELFF. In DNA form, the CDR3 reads TGCAGTGCTAGAGGGCAGGGAAGCACCGGGGAGCTGTTTTTT.

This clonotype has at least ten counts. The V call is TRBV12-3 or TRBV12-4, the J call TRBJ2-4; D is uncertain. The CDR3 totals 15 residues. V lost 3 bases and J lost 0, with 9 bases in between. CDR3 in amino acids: CASSFFGLAKNIQYF. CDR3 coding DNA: TGTGCCAGCAGTTTTTTCGGCCTAGCCAAAAACATTCAGTACTTC.

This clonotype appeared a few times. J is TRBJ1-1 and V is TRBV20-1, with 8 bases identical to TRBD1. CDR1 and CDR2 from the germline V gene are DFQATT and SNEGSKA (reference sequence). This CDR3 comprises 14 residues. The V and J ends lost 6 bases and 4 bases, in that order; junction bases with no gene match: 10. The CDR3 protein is CSAPRTGRVTEAFF. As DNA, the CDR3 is TGCAGTGCCCCTCGGACAGGGCGGGTCACTGAAGCTTTCTTT.

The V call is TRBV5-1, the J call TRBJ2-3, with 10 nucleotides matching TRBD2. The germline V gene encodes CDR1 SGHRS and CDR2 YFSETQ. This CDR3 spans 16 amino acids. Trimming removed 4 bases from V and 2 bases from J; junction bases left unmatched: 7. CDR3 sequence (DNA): TGCGCCAGCAGCACCCTAGCGGGAGCGCTCACAGATACGCAGTATTTT. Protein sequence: CASSTLAGALTDTQYF.

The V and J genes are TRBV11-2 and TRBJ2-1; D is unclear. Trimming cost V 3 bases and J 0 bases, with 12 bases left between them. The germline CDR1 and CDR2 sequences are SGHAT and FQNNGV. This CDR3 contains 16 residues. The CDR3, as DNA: TGTGCCAGCAGCTTTAATCCCTCGGGCTCCTACAATGAGCAGTTCTTC. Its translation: CASSFNPSGSYNEQFF.

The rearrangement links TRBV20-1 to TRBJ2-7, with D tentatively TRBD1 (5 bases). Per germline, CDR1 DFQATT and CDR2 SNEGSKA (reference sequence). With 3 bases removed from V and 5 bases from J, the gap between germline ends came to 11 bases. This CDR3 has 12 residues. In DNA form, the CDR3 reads TGCAGTGCTAGGGCAGGGATGGACGAGCAGTACTTC. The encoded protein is CSARAGMDEQYF.

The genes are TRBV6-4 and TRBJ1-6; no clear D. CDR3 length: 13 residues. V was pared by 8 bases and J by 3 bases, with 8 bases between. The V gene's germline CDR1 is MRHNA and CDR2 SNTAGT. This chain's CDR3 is CASGVNYNSPLHF. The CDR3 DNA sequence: TGTGCCAGCGGGGTCAACTATAATTCACCCCTCCACTTT.

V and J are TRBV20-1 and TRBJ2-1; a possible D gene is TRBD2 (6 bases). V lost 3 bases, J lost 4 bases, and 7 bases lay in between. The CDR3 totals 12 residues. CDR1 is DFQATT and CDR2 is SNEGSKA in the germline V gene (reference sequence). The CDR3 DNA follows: TGCAGTGCTAGCCGGGGGTACAATGAGCAGTTCTTC. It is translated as CSASRGYNEQFF.

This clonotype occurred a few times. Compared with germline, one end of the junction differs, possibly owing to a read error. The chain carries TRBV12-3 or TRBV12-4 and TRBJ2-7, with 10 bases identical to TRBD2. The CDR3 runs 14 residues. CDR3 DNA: TGTGCCAGCAGAAACAGCGGGAGGGCCTACGAGCTGTACTTC. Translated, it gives CASRNSGRAYELYF.

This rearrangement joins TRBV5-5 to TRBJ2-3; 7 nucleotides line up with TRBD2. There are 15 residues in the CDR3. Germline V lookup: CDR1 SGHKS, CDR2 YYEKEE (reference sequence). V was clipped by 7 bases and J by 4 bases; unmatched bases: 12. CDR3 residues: CASFGGGPRADTQYF. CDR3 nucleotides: TGTGCCAGCTTCGGGGGAGGGCCTAGGGCAGATACGCAGTATTTT.

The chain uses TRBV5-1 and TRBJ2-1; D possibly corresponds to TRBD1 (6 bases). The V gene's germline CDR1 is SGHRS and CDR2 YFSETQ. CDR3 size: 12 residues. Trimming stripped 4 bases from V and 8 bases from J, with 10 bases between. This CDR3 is CASSAQGYEQFF. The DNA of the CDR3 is TGCGCCAGCAGCGCCCAGGGGTATGAGCAGTTCTTC.

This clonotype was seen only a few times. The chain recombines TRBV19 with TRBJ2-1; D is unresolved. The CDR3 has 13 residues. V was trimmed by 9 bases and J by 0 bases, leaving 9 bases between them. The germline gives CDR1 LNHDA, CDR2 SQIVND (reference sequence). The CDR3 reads CASQTSSYNEQFF. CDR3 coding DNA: TGTGCCAGCCAGACAAGCTCCTACAATGAGCAGTTCTTC.

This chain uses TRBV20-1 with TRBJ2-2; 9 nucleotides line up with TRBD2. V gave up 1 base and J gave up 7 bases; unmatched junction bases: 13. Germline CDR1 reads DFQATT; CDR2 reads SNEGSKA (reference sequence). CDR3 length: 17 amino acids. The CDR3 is CSARAVHGGGAFGELFF. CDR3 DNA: TGCAGTGCTAGAGCCGTCCATGGCGGGGGGGCCTTCGGGGAGCTGTTTTTT.

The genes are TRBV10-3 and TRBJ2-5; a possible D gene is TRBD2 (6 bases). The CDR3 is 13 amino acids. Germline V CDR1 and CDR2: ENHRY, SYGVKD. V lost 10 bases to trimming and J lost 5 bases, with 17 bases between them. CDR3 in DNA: TGTGCCACGGTCGGGCCGGGAGAGGAGACCCAGTACTTC. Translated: CATVGPGEETQYF.

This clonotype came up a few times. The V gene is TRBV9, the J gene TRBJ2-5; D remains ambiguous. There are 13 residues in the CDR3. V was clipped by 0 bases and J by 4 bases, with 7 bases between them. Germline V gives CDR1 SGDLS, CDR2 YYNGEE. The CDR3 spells CASSVGGGETQYF. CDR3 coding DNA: TGTGCCAGCAGCGTAGGTGGCGGAGAGACCCAGTACTTC.

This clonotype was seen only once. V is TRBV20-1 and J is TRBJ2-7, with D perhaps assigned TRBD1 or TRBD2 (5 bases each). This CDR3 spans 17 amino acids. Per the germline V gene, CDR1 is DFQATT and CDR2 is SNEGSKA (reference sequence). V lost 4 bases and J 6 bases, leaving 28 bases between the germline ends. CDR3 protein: CSATHLEGLSASGEQYF. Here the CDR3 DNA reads TGCAGTGCTACACATCTCGAGGGGCTTTCTGCGTCTGGCGAGCAGTACTTC.

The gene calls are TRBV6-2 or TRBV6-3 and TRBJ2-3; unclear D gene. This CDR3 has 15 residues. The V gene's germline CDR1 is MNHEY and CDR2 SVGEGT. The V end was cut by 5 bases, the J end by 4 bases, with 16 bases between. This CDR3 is CASSPWRGGSDTQYF. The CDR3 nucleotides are TGTGCCAGCAGTCCCTGGCGAGGTGGATCAGATACGCAGTATTTT.

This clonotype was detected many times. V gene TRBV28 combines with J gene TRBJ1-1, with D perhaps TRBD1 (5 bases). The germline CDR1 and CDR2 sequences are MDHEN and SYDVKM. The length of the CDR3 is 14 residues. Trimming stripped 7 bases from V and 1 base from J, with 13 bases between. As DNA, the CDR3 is TGTGCCAGCACTCAGGACACCTCGAACACTGAAGCTTTCTTT. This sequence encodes CASTQDTSNTEAFF.

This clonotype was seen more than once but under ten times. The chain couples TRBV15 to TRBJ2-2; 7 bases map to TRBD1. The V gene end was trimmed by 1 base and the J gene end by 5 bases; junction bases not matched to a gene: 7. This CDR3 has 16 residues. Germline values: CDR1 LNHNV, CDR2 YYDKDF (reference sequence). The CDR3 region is CATSRGTGVGTGELFF. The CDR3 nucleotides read TGTGCCACCAGCAGAGGGACAGGCGTGGGGACCGGGGAGCTGTTTTTT.

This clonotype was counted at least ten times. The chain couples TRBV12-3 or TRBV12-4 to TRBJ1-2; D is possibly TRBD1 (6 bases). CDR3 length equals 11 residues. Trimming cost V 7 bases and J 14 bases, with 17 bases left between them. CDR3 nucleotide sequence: TGTGCCAGCAAGTCAAGGACAGCCGCTACCTTC. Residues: CASKSRTAATF.